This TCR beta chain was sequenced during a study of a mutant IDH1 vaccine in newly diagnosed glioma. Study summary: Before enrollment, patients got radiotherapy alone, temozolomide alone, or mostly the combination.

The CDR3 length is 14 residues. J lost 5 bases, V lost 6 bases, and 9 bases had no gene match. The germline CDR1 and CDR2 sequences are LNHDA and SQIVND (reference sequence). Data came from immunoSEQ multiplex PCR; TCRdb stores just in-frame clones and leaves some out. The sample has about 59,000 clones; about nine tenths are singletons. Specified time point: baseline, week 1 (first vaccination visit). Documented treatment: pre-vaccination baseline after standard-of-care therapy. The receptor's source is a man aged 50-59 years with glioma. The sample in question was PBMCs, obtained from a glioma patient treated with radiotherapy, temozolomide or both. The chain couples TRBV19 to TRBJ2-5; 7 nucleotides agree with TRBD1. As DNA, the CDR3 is TGTGCCAGTAGGAACAGGGGTAGGTTGGAGACCCAGTACTTC. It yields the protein CASRNRGRLETQYF.